Listed here is a single T cell receptor beta chain. Profiling relied on immunoSEQ multiplex PCR, and the TCRdb table lists in-frame clones only, not all of them. The sample yields some 150,000 clones, under 95% seen once. The data stem from a study of T cell responses to AZD1222 COVID-19 vaccine. Per the germline V gene, CDR1 is KGHSH and CDR2 is LQKENI. This CDR3 has 14 residues. Trimming stripped 2 bases from V and 2 bases from J, with 9 bases between. The clonotype was recovered from an adult in good health. The specimen was peripheral blood, collected on day 0 of AZD1222 vaccination. This chain uses TRBV18 with TRBJ2-5; D gene unclear. CDR3 sequence reads: CASSPGPEQETQYF. CDR3 DNA: TGTGCCAGCTCACCAGGGCCGGAGCAAGAGACCCAGTACTTC. The full variable domain, with the rest looked up from reference TRBV18 and TRBJ2-5, is NAGVMQNPRHLVRRRGQEARLRCSPMKGHSHVYWYRQLPEEGLKFMVYLQKENIIDESGMPKERFSAEFPKEGPSILRIQQVVRGDSAAYFCASSPGPEQETQYFGPGTRLLVL.